This T cell receptor (beta chain) was sequenced for a study of blood T cells in healthy people across ages. This clonotype was counted only a few times. Trimming left V 6 bases short and J 6 bases short, with 6 bases between. The CDR3 consists of 11 residues. A second roughly 6 to 11 cycle PCR used barcoded and J-beta primers. TCRdb re-called the 5' RACE reads through MiXCR, storing one row per CDR3 protein. The sample yields a few hundred thousand distinct CDR3 sequences, 25% to 30% seen once. This receptor was obtained from a woman in her 70s in good health. This chain joins TRBV12-3 or TRBV12-4 and TRBJ2-1; D is undetermined. The sequenced material came from blood. The CDR3 sequence: CASRPVNEQFF. The CDR3 nucleotides are TGTGCCAGCAGGCCCGTCAATGAGCAGTTCTTC.